This TCR beta chain derives from a study of blood T cell repertoires in COVID-19. Background on the study: Both acute and convalescent COVID-19 samples were obtained from the United States, Italy and Spain. In each case, the material was cDNA or gDNA derived from T cells, B-cell-depleted T cells, or PBMCs.

The sample holds a few counts of this clone. Methods used by the authors: Scientists estimated how many nucleated cells there were by amplifying reference gene primers. Data came from immunoSEQ multiplex PCR; TCRdb stores just in-frame clones and leaves some out. V, J and clone size are those of that table, while D and trimming were read from the DNA. The sample gives about 280,000 clones, nearly 90% of which show up once; over 8% is in the top ten. This CDR3 is 14 amino acids long. V lost 7 bases and J lost 10, with 22 bases in between. Germline V gene data show CDR1 as MGHDK and CDR2 as SYGVNS. This chain connects TRBV25-1 to TRBJ1-1; TRBD1 might be the D (6 bases). The origin of this receptor is a man younger than 35 with active or convalescent COVID-19. Sequencing input: peripheral blood. As DNA, the CDR3 is TGTGCCAGCACCGGGGGGCAGGTCCAAGGGGGAGCTTTCTTT. Its protein is CASTGGQVQGGAFF.